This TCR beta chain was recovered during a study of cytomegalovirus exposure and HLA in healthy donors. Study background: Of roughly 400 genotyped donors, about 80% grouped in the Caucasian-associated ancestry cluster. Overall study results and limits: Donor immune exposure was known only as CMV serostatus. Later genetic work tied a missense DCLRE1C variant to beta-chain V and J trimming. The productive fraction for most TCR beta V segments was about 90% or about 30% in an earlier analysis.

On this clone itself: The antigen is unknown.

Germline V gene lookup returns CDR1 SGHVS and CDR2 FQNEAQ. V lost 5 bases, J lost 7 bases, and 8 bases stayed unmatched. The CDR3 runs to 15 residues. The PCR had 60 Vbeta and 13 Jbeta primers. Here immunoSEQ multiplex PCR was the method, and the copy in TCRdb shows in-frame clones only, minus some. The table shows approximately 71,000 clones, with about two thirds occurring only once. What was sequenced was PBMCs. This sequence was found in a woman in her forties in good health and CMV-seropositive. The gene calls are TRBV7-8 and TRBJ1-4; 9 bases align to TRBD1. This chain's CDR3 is CASSRVTGGGEKLFF. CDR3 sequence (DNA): TGTGCCAGCAGCCGCGTGACAGGGGGTGGTGAAAAACTGTTTTTT.